A single sample is the source of the 12 T cell receptor beta chains below, sequenced in a study of OX40 agonist ivuxolimab in advanced cancers. The method was immunoSEQ multiplex PCR; TCRdb's version includes in-frame clones alone and lacks a portion of them. This sample has around 92,000 clones, with 85% to 95% found just once. This specimen consisted of CD4+ or CD8+ T cells sorted from blood, obtained in a trial of the OX40 agonist ivuxolimab. The receptors here all came from an adult with an advanced solid tumor such as melanoma, head and neck, liver or kidney cancer.

This CDR3 is CAIKLMATDTQYF. The CDR3 bases are TGTGCCATCAAACTGATGGCCACAGATACGCAGTATTTT. V and J are TRBV6-1 and TRBJ2-3; D remains unclear. CDR1 and CDR2 (germline): MNHNS, SASEGT. This CDR3 has 13 amino acids. V dropped 10 bases and J dropped 2 bases, with 13 bases sitting between them.

The V gene is TRBV6-5, the J gene TRBJ1-3; D ambiguous. This CDR3 is 15 amino acids long. Germline V gene lookup returns CDR1 MNHEY and CDR2 SVGAGI. Trimming pared 6 bases from V and 4 bases from J, leaving 16 bases between. CDR3 sequence: CASSLVGLSGNTIYF. CDR3 coding DNA: TGTGCCAGCAGCCTCGTTGGTCTCTCAGGAAACACCATATATTTT.

This chain uses TRBV27 with TRBJ2-3; D is ambiguous. V was shortened by 2 bases and J by 8 bases, with 17 bases between the two germline ends. Germline V lookup: CDR1 MNHEY, CDR2 SMNVEV (reference sequence). The CDR3 is 15 amino acids. This CDR3 is CASSLTLSVLGTQYF. The CDR3 DNA sequence: TGTGCCAGCAGTTTAACCTTGTCGGTGTTAGGTACGCAGTATTTT.

This chain links TRBV7-2 with TRBJ1-2, with D possibly TRBD1 on 5 matching bases. The CDR3 loop spans 15 amino acids. Germline V gives CDR1 SGHTA, CDR2 FQGNSA. The V end was cut by 5 bases, the J end by 4 bases, with 17 bases between. In DNA, the CDR3 is TGTGCCAGCAGCCTAAACGCGCTGGGGCCCTATGGCTACACCTTC. Protein sequence: CASSLNALGPYGYTF.

This chain uses TRBV7-2 with TRBJ2-5; TRBD1 aligns across 7 bases. The germline gives CDR1 SGHTA, CDR2 FQGNSA. The length of the CDR3 is 15 residues. Trimming at V came to 6 bases and at J to 3 bases, leaving 10 bases not matched to a gene. Written as DNA, the CDR3 is TGTGCCAGCAGACCCGCCGGGACAGAGGAAGAGACCCAGTACTTC. It codes for CASRPAGTEEETQYF. Variable domain in full (rest from reference TRBV7-2 and TRBJ2-5): GAGVSQSPSNKVTEKGKDVELRCDPISGHTALYWYRQSLGQGLEFLIYFQGNSAPDKSGLPSDRFSAERTGGSVSTLTIQRTQQEDSAVYLCASRPAGTEEETQYFGPGTRLLVL.

This rearrangement joins TRBV2 to TRBJ2-3, with unresolved D. Looked up from germline, CDR1 is SNHLY and CDR2 is FYNNEI. This CDR3 spans 12 amino acids. Between the trimmed V and J ends, which lost 10 bases and 3 bases, there was a span of 11 bases. CDR3 region: CATTMWTDTQYF. CDR3 DNA sequence: TGTGCCACTACCATGTGGACAGATACGCAGTATTTT. The complete variable domain, with remaining parts taken from reference TRBV2 and TRBJ2-3, reads EPEVTQTPSHQVTQMGQEVILRCVPISNHLYFYWYRQILGQKVEFLVSFYNNEISEKSEIFDDQFSVERPDGSNFTLKIRSTKLEDSAMYFCATTMWTDTQYFGPGTRLTVL.

V usage is TRBV6-5 and J usage is TRBJ1-5; no clear D. Germline assignment: CDR1 MNHEY and CDR2 SVGAGI. V lost 0 bases, J lost 5 bases, and 11 bases lay in between. CDR3 length: 15 amino acids. The CDR3 loop reads CASSYSAVSDQPQHF. The DNA of the CDR3 is TGTGCCAGCAGTTACTCGGCGGTCTCCGATCAGCCCCAGCATTTT.

The chain uses TRBV4-1 and TRBJ2-1, with 11 bases aligning to TRBD2. The CDR3 totals 15 residues. Germline V CDR1 and CDR2: MGHRA, YSYEKL. The J segment lost 5 bases and the V segment lost 8 bases, leaving 8 bases of the junction unmatched. The CDR3 loop reads CASGSGTSGHNEQFF. In nucleotides, the CDR3 is TGCGCCAGCGGATCCGGGACTAGCGGCCACAATGAGCAGTTCTTC.

The rearrangement joins TRBV28 to TRBJ1-6; TRBD1 might be the D (5 bases). The CDR3 sequence is 14 residues long. The germline V gene encodes CDR1 MDHEN and CDR2 SYDVKM. Trimming took off 8 bases at V and 7 bases at J, with 15 bases between the two ends. The DNA for the CDR3 is TGTGCCAGCGGAGCCCCAGGGTTGAATTCACCCCTCCACTTT. It translates to CASGAPGLNSPLHF. Full variable domain (missing parts from reference TRBV28 and TRBJ1-6): DVKVTQSSRYLVKRTGEKVFLECVQDMDHENMFWYRQDPGLGLRLIYFSYDVKMKEKGDIPEGYSVSREKKERFSLILESASTNQTSMYLCASGAPGLNSPLHFGNGTRLTVT.

The chain carries TRBV4-3 and TRBJ1-6; the D is unclear. Trimming took 0 bases from V and 7 from J, leaving 13 bases between them. The germline gives CDR1 LGHNA, CDR2 YSLEER. The length of the CDR3 is 16 residues. CDR3 protein: CASSQDMALRNSPLHF. CDR3 nucleotides: TGCGCCAGCAGCCAAGATATGGCTTTGAGGAATTCACCCCTCCACTTT.

The chain uses TRBV6-5 and TRBJ2-1; the D gene is possibly TRBD1 (6 bases). The CDR3 is 14 amino acids. V was shortened by 2 bases and J by 4 bases, with 9 bases between the two germline ends. The germline V gene encodes CDR1 MNHEY and CDR2 SVGAGI. In DNA, the CDR3 is TGTGCCAGCAGTTACCAAGGACAGTACAATGAGCAGTTCTTC. Translated: CASSYQGQYNEQFF.

The genes are TRBV11-2 and TRBJ1-1, with a tentative D call TRBD1 (5 bases). Germline V gene lookup returns CDR1 SGHAT and CDR2 FQNNGV. V was clipped by 2 bases and J by 4 bases, with 14 bases between them. The CDR3 runs 15 residues. In nucleotides, the CDR3 is TGTGCCAGCAGCTTATGGACAAGCCGGACCACTGAAGCTTTCTTT. The encoded protein is CASSLWTSRTTEAFF.